This is a list of T cell receptor beta chains from one sample in a study of naive and memory T cell subsets. TCRdb ran MiXCR on the 5' RACE reads and lists one entry per CDR3 protein. The sample carries over 50,000 distinct CDR3 sequences, about 7.1% recorded once. The receptor set was obtained from a female donor in good health. The CDR3 runs from the conserved cysteine through the conserved F or W. D genes are given only for firm matches. Not every row has a clone size; where given, it reads once, few, many or a size class.

d_gene	v_gene	abundance	j_gene	CDR3aa	CDR3nt
-	TRBV7-8	many	TRBJ2-7	CASSFPFMETGHEQYF	TGTGCCAGCAGCTTCCCCTTTATGGAGACGGGTCACGAGCAGTACTTC
-	TRBV12-3/TRBV12-4	-	TRBJ1-2	CASSQIWANYGDTF	TGTGCCAGCAGTCAAATATGGGCTAACTATGGCGACACCTTC
-	TRBV29-1	-	TRBJ1-2	CSVEVLGSGRRAYGYTF	TGCAGCGTTGAAGTCCTTGGGTCAGGAAGGAGGGCTTATGGCTACACCTTC
-	TRBV2	many	TRBJ2-3	CASSVGGAADSTDTQYF	TGTGCCAGCAGTGTAGGCGGAGCGGCGGATAGCACAGATACGCAGTATTTT
-	TRBV6-5	-	TRBJ1-5	CASSSGYNQPQHF	TGTGCCAGCAGTTCAGGGTATAATCAGCCCCAGCATTTT
TRBD2	TRBV28	-	TRBJ2-5	CASSKIRLAGEETQYF	TGTGCCAGCAGTAAAATCAGACTAGCGGGGGAGGAGACCCAGTACTTC
-	TRBV12-3/TRBV12-4	few	TRBJ1-1	CASSLRGARTEAFF	TGTGCCAGCAGTTTACGGGGGGCGCGCACTGAAGCTTTCTTT
-	TRBV6-2/TRBV6-3	few	TRBJ2-6	CASSPRTSSGANVLTF	TGTGCCAGCAGCCCACGGACCAGCTCTGGGGCCAACGTCCTGACTTTC
-	TRBV2	many	TRBJ1-2	CASRGDSGGYGYTF	TGTGCCAGCAGGGGGGACTCCGGAGGCTATGGCTACACCTTC
-	TRBV12-3/TRBV12-4	many	TRBJ1-6	CASSPALGSNSPLHF	TGTGCCAGCAGTCCTGCCCTAGGTTCTAATTCACCCCTCCACTTT
-	TRBV27	-	TRBJ2-4	CASSFLAGIQYF	TGTGCCAGCAGTTTTCTGGCGGGCATTCAGTACTTC
TRBD1	TRBV28	few	TRBJ2-3	CASSFLSPTGGTDTQYF	TGTGCCAGCAGTTTTCTTTCGCCGACAGGGGGCACAGATACGCAGTATTTT
-	TRBV20-1	-	TRBJ2-1	CSARGPGRQSSYNEQFF	TGCAGTGCTAGAGGCCCAGGCCGTCAGAGCTCCTACAATGAGCAGTTCTTC
-	TRBV7-9	-	TRBJ1-1	CASSSLTGRSTEAFF	TGTGCCAGCAGCTCTCTGACTGGCAGGAGCACTGAAGCTTTCTTT
-	TRBV29-1	few	TRBJ2-3	CSVGTGSADTQYF	TGCAGCGTAGGTACAGGTAGCGCAGATACGCAGTATTTT
-	TRBV6-5	many	TRBJ1-5	CASSLTGTSNQPQHF	TGTGCCAGCAGTTTGACCGGGACTAGCAATCAGCCCCAGCATTTT
-	TRBV7-2	-	TRBJ2-5	CASSLDVGGPGDETQYF	TGTGCCAGCAGCTTAGATGTGGGGGGGCCTGGGGACGAGACCCAGTACTTC
-	TRBV5-1	few	TRBJ2-5	CASSTRGSQETQYF	TGCGCCAGCAGCACGCGAGGATCTCAGGAGACCCAGTACTTC
TRBD1	TRBV6-1	many	TRBJ1-1	CASSTGTGGKAFF	TGTGCCAGCAGCACCGGGACAGGGGGTAAAGCTTTCTTT
-	TRBV7-2	many	TRBJ2-3	CASNFAGTDTQYF	TGTGCCAGCAATTTTGCGGGGACCGATACGCAGTATTTT
-	TRBV12-3/TRBV12-4	-	TRBJ1-2	CASRSDTDYGYTF	TGTGCCAGCAGATCCGACACGGACTATGGCTACACCTTC
-	TRBV18	many	TRBJ2-1	CASSETNQDEQFF	TGTGCCAGCTCAGAAACTAACCAGGATGAGCAGTTCTTC
-	TRBV7-9	many	TRBJ1-1	CASSSQMNTEAFF	TGTGCCAGCAGCTCCCAAATGAACACTGAAGCTTTCTTT
-	TRBV4-2	many	TRBJ1-2	CASSQVVGQANYGYTF	TGTGCCAGCAGCCAAGTAGTGGGTCAGGCTAACTATGGCTACACCTTC
TRBD1	TRBV11-1	-	TRBJ2-3	CASSPRTGDTDTQYF	TGTGCCAGCAGCCCAAGGACAGGGGACACAGATACGCAGTATTTT
-	TRBV29-1	few	TRBJ2-7	CSVEGLDSYEQYF	TGCAGCGTTGAAGGACTAGATTCCTACGAGCAGTACTTC
-	TRBV2	-	TRBJ2-6	CASSDSGISANVLTF	TGTGCCAGCAGTGATAGTGGAATATCGGCCAACGTCCTGACTTTC
TRBD2	TRBV11-2	-	TRBJ2-2	CASSSGGAVDTGELFF	TGTGCCAGCAGTTCCGGGGGGGCTGTCGACACCGGGGAGCTGTTTTTT
-	TRBV2	few	TRBJ2-7	CASSRQESYEQYF	TGTGCCAGCAGTCGACAGGAGTCCTACGAGCAGTACTTC
TRBD1	TRBV7-8	-	TRBJ1-5	CVSSPDRDQPQHF	TGTGTCAGCAGCCCCGACAGGGATCAGCCCCAGCATTTT
-	TRBV12-3/TRBV12-4	many	TRBJ1-1	CASSLLRVNTEAFF	TGTGCCAGCAGTTTATTAAGGGTGAACACTGAAGCTTTCTTT
-	TRBV28	many	TRBJ1-1	CASRAGHPGRGAFF	TGTGCCAGCAGGGCCGGGCACCCAGGAAGAGGAGCTTTCTTT
-	TRBV18	many	TRBJ1-5	CASSPDHASQPQHF	TGTGCCAGCTCACCCGACCACGCAAGCCAGCCCCAGCATTTT
TRBD1	TRBV5-8	many	TRBJ1-6	CASSLDRGWNSPLHF	TGTGCCAGCAGCCTTGACAGGGGATGGAATTCACCCCTCCACTTT
-	TRBV27	few	TRBJ1-2	CASSLRGTYGDTF	TGTGCCAGCAGTTTAAGGGGAACCTATGGCGACACCTTC
-	TRBV4-1	many	TRBJ1-3	CASSRESGRFSSGNTIYF	TGCGCCAGCAGCCGAGAGTCGGGACGGTTTAGCTCTGGAAACACCATATATTTT
-	TRBV4-3	many	TRBJ2-3	CASSQQGGGADTQYF	TGCGCCAGCAGCCAGCAGGGGGGCGGGGCAGATACGCAGTATTTT
-	TRBV6-6	-	TRBJ1-5	CASEDSNQPQHF	TGTGCCAGCGAGGATAGCAATCAGCCCCAGCATTTT
-	TRBV2	many	TRBJ2-3	CASSEYGGTDTQYF	TGTGCCAGCAGTGAATATGGTGGCACAGATACGCAGTATTTT
-	TRBV30	-	TRBJ1-6	CAWSVQFGPLHF	TGTGCCTGGAGTGTACAGTTCGGACCCCTCCACTTT
TRBD1	TRBV4-3	-	TRBJ2-7	CASSHARGTGYYEQYF	TGCGCCAGCAGCCATGCACGAGGGACAGGGTACTACGAGCAGTACTTC
-	TRBV20-1	few	TRBJ2-6	CSARLPGANVLTF	TGCAGTGCTAGGCTACCTGGGGCCAACGTCCTGACTTTC
TRBD1	TRBV6-5	few	TRBJ1-1	CASSFFPTGRETEAFF	TGTGCCAGCAGTTTTTTCCCGACAGGGCGGGAGACTGAAGCTTTCTTT
-	TRBV10-3	many	TRBJ1-2	CAINTEDSGYGYTF	TGTGCCATCAATACGGAGGACAGCGGCTATGGCTACACCTTC
-	TRBV2	-	TRBJ2-7	CASSSTEYEQYF	TGTGCCAGCAGTTCGACAGAGTACGAGCAGTACTTC
-	TRBV6-5	many	TRBJ2-3	CASRSPGTDTQYF	TGTGCCAGTAGGAGCCCAGGCACAGATACGCAGTATTTT
TRBD1	TRBV20-1	many	TRBJ1-1	CSARAHDRGEVEAFF	TGCAGTGCTAGAGCACATGACAGGGGAGAGGTTGAAGCTTTCTTT
-	TRBV4-3	few	TRBJ1-2	CASRQGRYGDTF	TGCGCCAGCAGACAGGGTCGTTATGGCGACACCTTC
-	TRBV7-9	many	TRBJ2-1	CASSLIAGDSYNEQFF	TGTGCCAGCAGCTTAATCGCGGGGGACAGCTACAATGAGCAGTTCTTC
TRBD1	TRBV10-3	many	TRBJ2-1	CAISRQGFSYNEQFF	TGTGCCATCAGTCGACAGGGATTTTCCTACAATGAGCAGTTCTTC
-	TRBV19	-	TRBJ2-3	CASRDWSPTTDTQYF	TGTGCCAGTAGAGACTGGAGTCCTACGACAGATACGCAGTATTTT
-	TRBV12-3/TRBV12-4	many	TRBJ1-2	CALNRDGYGYTF	TGTGCCCTCAATCGGGACGGCTACGGCTACACCTTC
-	TRBV7-2	many	TRBJ1-5	CASSQRLGPEPQHF	TGTGCCAGCAGCCAAAGACTGGGGCCAGAGCCCCAGCATTTT
-	TRBV5-1	few	TRBJ1-6	CASSLGVVRSPLHF	TGCGCCAGCAGCTTAGGGGTAGTCCGATCACCCCTCCACTTT
-	TRBV13	many	TRBJ1-2	CASSVGQLDTLGYTF	TGTGCCAGCAGCGTTGGACAACTAGACACTCTTGGCTACACCTTC
TRBD1	TRBV9	-	TRBJ2-5	CASSDLAGTAETQYF	TGTGCCAGCAGCGATCTCGCCGGGACAGCAGAGACCCAGTACTTC
TRBD2	TRBV10-2	many	TRBJ2-1	CASSDLGLAGGNGDEQFF	TGCGCCAGCAGTGATCTCGGACTAGCGGGGGGTAATGGCGATGAGCAGTTCTTC
-	TRBV3-1	-	TRBJ2-6	CASSQPVSGANVLTF	TGTGCCAGCAGCCAACCCGTATCTGGGGCCAACGTCCTGACTTTC
TRBD1	TRBV6-5	many	TRBJ2-5	CASSEDRGRETQYF	TGTGCCAGCTCAGAGGACAGGGGAAGAGAGACCCAGTACTTC
-	TRBV12-3/TRBV12-4	many	TRBJ1-1	CASSQGRRAFF	TGTGCCAGCAGCCAGGGACGGAGGGCTTTCTTT